This entry describes one T cell receptor beta chain. No antigen is known for it. Base qualities are missing; no much larger clone stands one base away. V gives up 1 base and J gives up 6 bases, and the segment between their germline ends measures 13 bases. The germline V gene supplies CDR1 MGHRA and CDR2 YSYEKL. The CDR3 holds 14 amino acids from the cysteine to the phenylalanine. The only DNA kept is the CDR3, 42 bases in frame from the first base. This entry belongs to a study of blood T cells in healthy people across ages (dated by TCRdb to about 2015). For context, the study as a whole: In model experiments, roughly one uniquely barcoded TCR beta cDNA molecule per two T cells was captured by template switching. For two donors (one aged 18 to 30 and one aged 80 or older), the study analyzed two additional independent replicas of 1 million unique cDNA reads from the same blood draw. To track age-related changes in TCR beta repertoire diversity, the study relied on deep sequencing normalized with unique cDNA molecular identifiers. The donors were divided into four age groups: young (average roughly 15 years), middle-aged (approximately 41), aged (about 62) and long-lived (nearly 85). The paper as a whole reports these results and caveats: Since profiling was done on bulk unsorted PBMCs, naive and antigen-experienced compartments could not be conclusively compared. The long-lived group showed more naive CD4+ T cells, fewer expanded clones and increased TCR diversity than the aged group, suggesting age selection. Observed TCR beta diversity correlated strongly with the percentage of naive T cells measured by flow cytometry. Estimates of total diversity based on one million sequenced T cells were considered lower bounds and underestimates. Because the CMV infection status of the donors was unknown, age-related changes in expanded clonotypes may potentially have been confounded. Observed TCR beta diversity per million T cells fell roughly linearly with age, and a significant reduction was already apparent by age around 40.

The donors were 40 or so Caucasian individuals from Russia, aged roughly 6 to 100 years, who were systemically healthy. Each donor gave about 9.2 milliliters of peripheral blood, drawn into EDTA-treated Vacutainer tubes. PBMCs were isolated by Ficoll-Paque density-gradient centrifugation, with at least 6.5 million obtained per sample. Total RNA was extracted from PBMCs with Trizol reagent, with at least 5.5 micrograms obtained per sample. Naive CD45RAhigh/CD27high T cell percentages were measured by flow cytometry on a PBMC aliquot from every donor. The library was generated by 5' RACE. Sequencer: Illumina HiSeq 2500. A second PCR of about 7 to 12 cycles was performed with a sample-barcoded 5' primer and a J-beta primer mix. A template-switch 5' adaptor carrying 12 random nucleotides introduced a unique molecular identifier onto each TCR beta cDNA molecule. Each sample yielded at least 2.5 million CDR3-containing paired-end reads. First-strand cDNA synthesis was performed from all RNA using the Mint cDNA synthesis kit, with priming by a TRBC-specific oligonucleotide. After uracil-DNA glycosylase treatment, a first 18-cycle PCR used universal primers M1SS and BC2_uni_R on all cDNA. Per the original workflow: Each sample was normalized by randomly selecting 1 million high-quality reads, each carrying a distinct molecular identifier. Reads sharing molecular identifiers were discarded rather than binned into consensus sequences. CDR3 identification, clonotype clustering and error correction used MiTCR with a Q25 quality threshold and the strictest error-elimination algorithm. A nonparametric unseen species model with Euler transformation was used to estimate lower-bound total TCR beta diversity. TCRdb's own reprocessing of the public reads used fastp at Q25 and MiXCR and kept productive beta chains. Each entry merges the rows of one CDR3 protein and shows their most common DNA and genes. The V and J calls reflect TCRdb's pipeline rather than the authors' work. Counted in this sample were roughly 700,000 distinct CDR3 sequences; 20% to 25% of them appeared once. Of the sample, under 9.5% is held by the ten largest clones.

These data also featured in a second study, about T cells of mothers and their children. As that second study puts it: Nine systemically healthy Caucasian individuals, comprising three mothers and their six children, were included as donors. cDNA synthesis consumed the entire amount of extracted RNA, loaded at around 1.4 ug RNA in each 15 ul reaction. In the second PCR, the M1S primer added sample barcodes and 2-4 random nucleotides. More than 8 million TCR beta CDR3 reads were obtained from each mother, and 2.5 million to 3 million reads were obtained from each child. Thymic selection similarly shapes TCR recombination output in related and unrelated pairs, with minor effect from inherited differences. Related mother-child pairs always showed normalized repertoire overlap that was slightly higher than in unrelated mother-child pairs, though the difference was never significant. No persistent microchimeric T cell clones were found, with a detection sensitivity of around 100 clones per million clonotypes. The study used deep NGS to compare TCR beta repertoires of mothers and children, seeking features distinguishing related mother-child pairs from unrelated individuals. Mothers averaged around 40 +/- 4 years of age and children averaged around 10 +/- 4 years. After adapter ligation with NEBNext reagents, the libraries were sequenced on Illumina HiSeq 2000 with 100+100 nt paired-end reads. Mother and child libraries were prepared a month apart and sequenced in separate runs to prevent cross-contamination. For each donor, somewhere between roughly 450,000 and 2,100,000 distinct TCR beta clonotypes were identified. Naive TCR beta clonotypes were estimated from low-frequency clonotypes matched to each donor's FACS-determined naive share, without sorting.

Sequencing was done on a sample of blood. The rearranged segments are TRBV4-1 and TRBJ2-7; tentative D gene TRBD2, with 6 bases matching. This TCR was recovered from a boy between 10 and 17 years old in good health. The DNA reads as follows: TGCGCCAGCAGCCAAGGCGGGACCTCTCTCGAGCAGTACTTC. It codes for CASSQGGTSLEQYF.